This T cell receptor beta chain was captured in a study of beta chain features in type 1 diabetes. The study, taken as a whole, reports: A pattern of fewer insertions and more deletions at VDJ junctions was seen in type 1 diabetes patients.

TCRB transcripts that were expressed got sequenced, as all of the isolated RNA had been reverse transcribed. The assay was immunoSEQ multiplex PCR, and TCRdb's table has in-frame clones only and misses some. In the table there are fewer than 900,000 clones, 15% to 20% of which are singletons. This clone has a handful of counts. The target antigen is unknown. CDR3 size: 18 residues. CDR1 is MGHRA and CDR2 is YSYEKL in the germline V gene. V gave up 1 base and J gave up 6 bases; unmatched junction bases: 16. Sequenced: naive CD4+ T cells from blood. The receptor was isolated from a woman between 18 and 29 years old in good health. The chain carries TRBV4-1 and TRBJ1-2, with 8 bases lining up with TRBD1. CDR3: CASSQGLLRTGFFNGYTF. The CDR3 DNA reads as TGCGCCAGCAGCCAAGGGCTCCTTAGGACAGGGTTCTTTAATGGCTACACCTTC.